The 21 T cell receptor beta chains below all came from one sample that was sequenced in a study of cytomegalovirus exposure and HLA in healthy donors (dated by TCRdb to 2017 to 2019). The library was obtained by the immunoSEQ multiplex PCR assay. TCRdb holds this immuneACCESS table with in-frame rearrangements only. Some clones are missing; in checked studies, unresolved V genes explain under half, and the rest has no known cause. For this sample there are 150,000 or so clones; around 90% appear just once. 3% to 3.5% of the sample rests with the top ten. Source material: PBMCs. The receptors were sampled from a woman younger than 30 in good health and CMV-seropositive.

This clone has a single count. V is TRBV11-1 and J is TRBJ2-7; D gene ambiguous. This CDR3 is 13 amino acids long. Germline V lookup: CDR1 SGHAT, CDR2 FQDESV (reference sequence). The V end was cut by 5 bases, the J end by 3 bases, with 11 bases between. The CDR3 DNA reads TGTGCCAGCAGCCAACCCCTAGGCTACGAGCAGTACTTC. It is translated as CASSQPLGYEQYF.

The chain carries TRBV7-2 and TRBJ2-5; D uncertain. V shed 2 bases and J shed 5 bases, with 12 bases lying between them. The germline V gene has CDR1 SGHTA and CDR2 FQGNSA. The CDR3 sequence is 14 residues long. The CDR3 loop is CASSLFWVRETQYF. DNA for the CDR3: TGTGCCAGCAGCTTATTCTGGGTGCGGGAGACCCAGTACTTC.

There are a few counts of this clone. V gene TRBV4-1 combines with J gene TRBJ1-1, with 8 bases identical to TRBD1. Germline CDR1 is MGHRA and CDR2 is YSYEKL. Germline trimming cut 0 bases from V and 3 bases from J; bases unmatched to any gene: 3. The CDR3 has 15 residues. The CDR3 loop is CASSQEGTGDTEAFF. Written as DNA, the CDR3 is TGCGCCAGCAGCCAAGAAGGGACAGGTGACACTGAAGCTTTCTTT.

This chain uses TRBV7-2 with TRBJ2-3; 11 bases fit TRBD1. The CDR3 loop spans 15 amino acids. Germline CDR1 reads SGHTA; CDR2 reads FQGNSA. After removal of 5 bases from V and 3 bases from J, the junction contained 4 bases not matched to a gene. CDR3 nucleotide sequence: TGTGCCAGCAGCCGGACAGGGGGCGGAACAGATACGCAGTATTTT. This encodes CASSRTGGGTDTQYF.

The V gene is TRBV7-9, the J gene TRBJ2-7, with D tentatively TRBD2 (6 bases). V lost 2 bases, J lost 7 bases, and 9 bases lay in between. The germline CDR1 and CDR2 sequences are SEHNR and FQNEAQ (reference sequence). This CDR3 region has 12 residues. The CDR3 here is CASSLRAGEQYF. The CDR3, as DNA: TGTGCCAGCAGCTTAAGGGCGGGGGAGCAGTACTTC.

CDR3 DNA sequence: TGTGCCAGCAGCCAAGAGTTGGAGGCGGGACTAGTGTATTACAATGAGCAGTTCTTC. Residues: CASSQELEAGLVYYNEQFF. The rearrangement uses TRBV4-2 and TRBJ2-1, with 8 positions matching TRBD2. Trimming at V came to 0 bases and at J to 4 bases, leaving 14 bases not matched to a gene. The CDR3 totals 19 residues. Per germline, CDR1 LGHNA and CDR2 YNFKEQ.

The chain uses TRBV7-2 and TRBJ2-1, with 7 bases aligning to TRBD2. From germline, CDR1 is SGHTA and CDR2 FQGNSA. V lost 0 bases to trimming and J lost 12 bases; unmatched junction nucleotides: 11. The CDR3 has 15 amino acids. CDR3 DNA: TGTGCCAGCAGCTTAGCGTTCCTAGCGGAAGCATGGCAGTTCTTC. This encodes CASSLAFLAEAWQFF. Full variable domain (missing parts from reference TRBV7-2 and TRBJ2-1): GAGVSQSPSNKVTEKGKDVELRCDPISGHTALYWYRQSLGQGLEFLIYFQGNSAPDKSGLPSDRFSAERTGGSVSTLTIQRTQQEDSAVYLCASSLAFLAEAWQFFGPGTRLTVL.

The genes are TRBV19 and TRBJ2-3; possibly TRBD2 for D (5 bases). The germline gives CDR1 LNHDA, CDR2 SQIVND (reference sequence). The CDR3 length is 14 residues. The V end was cut by 7 bases, the J end by 1 base, with 12 bases between. The CDR3 nucleotides read TGTGCCAGTAAGGTAGGAGGCGGCACAGATACGCAGTATTTT. It is translated as CASKVGGGTDTQYF.

This clone was recorded a few times. The J gene is TRBJ1-5, the V gene TRBV6-4, with D hard to call. There are 14 residues in the CDR3. The germline V gene has CDR1 MRHNA and CDR2 SNTAGT. V was shortened by 5 bases and J by 1 base, with 9 bases between the two germline ends. The CDR3 protein is CASSPLPSNQPQHF. CDR3 bases: TGTGCCAGCAGTCCACTGCCGAGCAATCAGCCCCAGCATTTT.

The chain carries TRBV11-3 and TRBJ2-1, with TRBD2 matching 13 bases. From germline, CDR1 is SGHNT and CDR2 YENEEA. J gave up 5 bases and V 9 bases, and 7 bases lay outside the gene matches. The CDR3 covers 15 residues. CDR3 nucleotides: TGTGCCAGTAAACTCGGGACTAGCGGGAACAATGAGCAGTTCTTC. It is translated as CASKLGTSGNNEQFF.

This clone showed up just once. The CDR3 bases are TGCAGCGTCTCGACTAGCGGGAGAGATGAGCAGTTCTTC. Residues: CSVSTSGRDEQFF. The chain employs TRBV29-1 and TRBJ2-1, with 12 bases identical to TRBD2. With V trimmed by 6 bases and J by 8 bases, 5 bases remained unmatched. Germline-derived CDR1 and CDR2 are SQVTM and ANQGSEA. CDR3 length: 13 residues.

This chain joins TRBV5-1 and TRBJ2-3; 12 bases are a match to TRBD2. J was trimmed by 1 base and V by 4 bases; bases with no gene match: 13. CDR3 length: 19 amino acids. The germline gives CDR1 SGHRS, CDR2 YFSETQ. The CDR3 loop is CASSPTRTSGNLRTDTQYF. CDR3 nucleotides: TGCGCCAGCAGCCCGACCCGGACTAGCGGGAATTTACGCACAGATACGCAGTATTTT.

The gene calls are TRBV9 and TRBJ2-5; weak D call: TRBD1 (7 bases). Trimming took off 1 base at V and 4 bases at J, with 17 bases between the two ends. CDR1 SGDLS and CDR2 YYNGEE come from the germline V gene. The CDR3 runs to 16 residues. CDR3 bases: TGTGCCAGCAGCGTAAATAGCCGACAGGGAGGAGAGACCCAGTACTTC. Translated: CASSVNSRQGGETQYF.

This chain links TRBV18 with TRBJ2-1; D is perhaps TRBD2 (5 bases). The length of the CDR3 is 15 residues. From germline, CDR1 is KGHSH and CDR2 LQKENI. V lost 0 bases and J 7 bases, leaving 13 bases between the germline ends. The CDR3 reads CASSPPGDVKNEQFF. CDR3 nucleotide sequence: TGTGCCAGCTCACCACCGGGAGACGTTAAAAATGAGCAGTTCTTC.

The chain has TRBV9 and TRBJ2-3; D possibly corresponds to TRBD2 (7 bases). CDR1 and CDR2 from the germline V gene are SGDLS and YYNGEE. The CDR3 contains 17 residues. Trimming cost V 4 bases and J 1 base, with 19 bases left between them. CDR3 residues: CASSLGTSGRGTDTQYF. In DNA, the CDR3 is TGTGCCAGCAGCTTAGGGACATCAGGGAGGGGCACAGATACGCAGTATTTT.

This chain links TRBV6-5 with TRBJ1-1; no definite D call. CDR1 and CDR2 (germline): MNHEY, SVGAGI. The CDR3 contains 13 residues. With 6 bases removed from V and 0 bases from J, the gap between germline ends came to 8 bases. Here the CDR3 reads CASSWALNTEAFF. In nucleotides, the CDR3 is TGTGCCAGCAGCTGGGCGCTGAACACTGAAGCTTTCTTT.

This chain joins TRBV6-5 and TRBJ2-5; 11 bases are shared with TRBD2. The trim removed 4 bases at V and 5 bases at J, leaving 6 bases unmatched. The germline CDR1 and CDR2 sequences are MNHEY and SVGAGI. This CDR3 comprises 15 residues. CDR3 in DNA: TGTGCCAGCAGTTCCACTAGCGGGAGCCAGGAGACCCAGTACTTC. Translation gives CASSSTSGSQETQYF.

The chain couples TRBV2 to TRBJ2-1, with 11 positions matching TRBD2. V shed 6 bases, J shed 2 bases, and the junction held 3 bases outside the gene matches. This CDR3 is built from 15 residues. Germline CDR1 SNHLY, CDR2 FYNNEI. CDR3 DNA: TGTGCCAGCAGACGGGGACTAGCGGCCTACAATGAGCAGTTCTTC. Residues: CASRRGLAAYNEQFF.

The chain recombines TRBV7-9 with TRBJ2-7; the match to TRBD2 covers 7 bases. With V trimmed by 5 bases and J by 3 bases, 16 bases remained unmatched. Germline V gene lookup returns CDR1 SEHNR and CDR2 FQNEAQ (reference sequence). The CDR3 has 17 residues. CDR3 bases: TGTGCCAGCAGCACCCAGGGTGGAGCTAGCGGATTCTACGAGCAGTACTTC. As protein: CASSTQGGASGFYEQYF.

This sequence joins TRBV28 and TRBJ2-5; tentative D call: TRBD2 (6 bases). This CDR3 comprises 14 residues. The ends were cut back, 2 bases at V and 5 bases at J, with 12 bases in the middle. The germline V gene has CDR1 MDHEN and CDR2 SYDVKM. Here the CDR3 DNA reads TGTGCCAGCAGTTTAGCGGGCCGGGGGGAGACCCAGTACTTC. Amino acids: CASSLAGRGETQYF.

This rearrangement joins TRBV19 to TRBJ1-5, with a possible D match to TRBD1 (6 bases). The CDR3 has 17 amino acids. V lost 6 bases, J lost 0 bases, and 18 bases lay in between. Per germline, CDR1 LNHDA and CDR2 SQIVND (reference sequence). The CDR3 sequence is CASSLRGWDNSNQPQHF. The CDR3 coding sequence is TGTGCCAGTAGCCTCCGAGGATGGGACAATAGCAATCAGCCCCAGCATTTT.